This TCR beta chain stems from a study of blood T cells in healthy people across ages. Combining a sample-barcoded 5' primer with a J-beta primer mix, a second PCR ran for about 6 to 11 cycles. TCRdb processed the 5' RACE reads anew with MiXCR; each CDR3 protein has one entry. The sample holds some 710,000 distinct CDR3 sequences; about half are singletons and the top ten take approximately 18%. The CDR3 length is 15 residues. At least 6.5 million PBMCs were isolated per sample. Extraction of total RNA produced a minimum of 6 micrograms from each sample. The sequenced material came from blood. This chain joins TRBV21-1 and TRBJ2-4; TRBD1 is the table's D call and was not checked against the DNA. TRBV21-1 constitutes a pseudogene. The source of this sequence is a man older than 75 in good health. CDR3 sequence reads: CASSKRRGVKNIQYF. The CDR3 coding sequence is TGTGCCAGCAGCAAAAGGAGGGGGGTCAAAAACATTCAGTACTTC.